The 27 T cell receptor beta chains below come from one sample, sequenced in a study of T-cell memory formation after mild COVID-19. Each CDR3 protein is one row after TCRdb ran MiXCR on the 5' RACE reads. The table shows around 65,000 distinct CDR3 sequences, with 9.3% occurring only once. Sequences were obtained from PBMCs or a T cell subset sorted from them (not recorded which). These receptor sequences come from a man between 18 and 35 years old who had mild COVID-19 (a few samples of this study predate the infection). Cell type and time point are not known.

At least ten counts were recorded for this clonotype. The V call is TRBV5-5, the J call TRBJ2-1; the match to TRBD2 covers 12 bases. This CDR3 region has 19 residues. CDR1 and CDR2 from the germline V gene are SGHKS and YYEKEE (reference sequence). Germline trimming cut 4 bases from V and 2 bases from J; bases unmatched to any gene: 13. The CDR3 nucleotides read TGTGCCAGCAGCGCGACAGGGACTAGCGGGCGAATCGCCTACAATGAGCAGTTCTTC. This codes for CASSATGTSGRIAYNEQFF.

In its sample, this clonotype was seen many times. The chain uses TRBV2 and TRBJ2-1; D possibly corresponds to TRBD1 (6 bases). Germline CDR1 and CDR2: SNHLY and FYNNEI. Trimming cost V 11 bases and J 6 bases, with 17 bases left between them. CDR3 length equals 13 residues. The DNA for the CDR3 is TGTGCCGGCAAACAGGGTGGGCTCAATGAGCAGTTCTTC. Its translation is CAGKQGGLNEQFF. The full variable domain, rest sourced from reference TRBV2 and TRBJ2-1, is EPEVTQTPSHQVTQMGQEVILRCVPISNHLYFYWYRQILGQKVEFLVSFYNNEISEKSEIFDDQFSVERPDGSNFTLKIRSTKLEDSAMYFCAGKQGGLNEQFFGPGTRLTVL.

This clonotype was counted only a few times. The CDR3 sequence: CASRPTGGYYNEQFF. CDR3 bases: TGCGCCAGCAGGCCCACAGGGGGCTACTACAATGAGCAGTTCTTC. The chain links TRBV10-2 to TRBJ2-1; 9 positions agree with TRBD1. V shed 6 bases and J 3 bases; nucleotides not matched to a gene: 6. CDR3 length: 15 amino acids. CDR1 WSHSY and CDR2 SAAADI come from the germline V gene.

The chain recombines TRBV2 with TRBJ1-1; a possible D gene is TRBD1 (6 bases). This CDR3 has 14 residues. Germline lookup yields CDR1 SNHLY and CDR2 FYNNEI. V lost 7 bases and J 1 base, leaving 13 bases between the germline ends. CDR3 in DNA: TGTGCCAGCACAGCCGAAGGGGGGAACACTGAAGCTTTCTTT. This encodes CASTAEGGNTEAFF.

This chain uses TRBV7-9 with TRBJ1-1, with D unresolved. Germline CDR1 reads SEHNR; CDR2 reads FQNEAQ (reference sequence). The CDR3 totals 14 residues. V was pared by 4 bases and J by 4 bases, with 13 bases between. Here the CDR3 DNA reads TGTGCCAGCAGCTCGCCCGGGGTGGGCACTGAAGCTTTCTTT. Its translation: CASSSPGVGTEAFF.

V gene TRBV7-2 combines with J gene TRBJ2-3; possibly TRBD1 for D (6 bases). Germline V CDR1 and CDR2: SGHTA, FQGNSA. There are 15 residues in the CDR3. Trimming pared 6 bases from V and 0 bases from J, leaving 13 bases between. CDR3 protein: CASRGAGLSTDTQYF. In nucleotides, the CDR3 is TGTGCCAGCAGGGGGGCGGGCCTTAGCACAGATACGCAGTATTTT.

V and J are TRBV7-3 and TRBJ2-4, with 7 bases identical to TRBD1. The CDR3 extends over 14 amino acids. CDR1 and CDR2 (germline): SGHTA, FQGTGA. The V and J ends lost 1 base and 8 bases, in that order; junction bases with no gene match: 5. CDR3 nucleotides: TGTGCCAGCAGCTTAAATCTGCAGGGGGACATTCAGTACTTC. Protein: CASSLNLQGDIQYF.

This clonotype has ten or more counts. V usage is TRBV7-9 and J usage is TRBJ2-2; 7 bases agree with TRBD2. Germline V gene sequence: CDR1 SEHNR, CDR2 FQNEAQ (reference sequence). The CDR3 runs to 14 residues. J gave up 3 bases and V 11 bases, and 9 bases lay outside the gene matches. The CDR3 loop is CAGQAGTYTGELFF. The DNA of the CDR3 is TGTGCCGGACAAGCGGGGACGTACACCGGGGAGCTGTTTTTT.

This clonotype was found a few times. This chain uses TRBV20-1 with TRBJ2-7, with 10 bases lining up with TRBD1. This CDR3 is 14 amino acids long. The junction had 8 bases not matched to a gene; V was cut back by 5 bases and J by 4 bases. Germline values: CDR1 DFQATT, CDR2 SNEGSKA (reference sequence). The DNA of the CDR3 is TGCAGTGCTGGAACAGCGGGACAGGGGTACGAGCAGTACTTC. Residues: CSAGTAGQGYEQYF.

The sample holds many counts of this clonotype. This chain joins TRBV10-3 and TRBJ2-5; D perhaps matches TRBD2 (6 bases). Germline loops: CDR1 ENHRY, CDR2 SYGVKD. This CDR3 comprises 13 residues. Trimming pared 8 bases from V and 5 bases from J, leaving 15 bases between. The CDR3 protein is CAIGGSLDETQYF. The CDR3 DNA follows: TGTGCCATCGGGGGGAGCCTTGACGAGACCCAGTACTTC.

Many counts were recorded for this clonotype. The chain joins TRBV7-2 to TRBJ2-3; 10 nucleotides match TRBD2. CDR3 length: 16 residues. CDR1 and CDR2 from the germline V gene are SGHTA and FQGNSA. The V segment lost 5 bases and the J segment 3 bases; nucleotides outside the gene matches: 8. The DNA for the CDR3 is TGTGCCAGCAGCCTCGTAGCGGGGGGTCTAACAGATACGCAGTATTTT. Translating gives CASSLVAGGLTDTQYF. Combining the CDR3 with reference TRBV7-2 and TRBJ2-3 gives the whole variable domain GAGVSQSPSNKVTEKGKDVELRCDPISGHTALYWYRQSLGQGLEFLIYFQGNSAPDKSGLPSDRFSAERTGGSVSTLTIQRTQQEDSAVYLCASSLVAGGLTDTQYFGPGTRLTVL.

In its sample, this clonotype was seen many times. This CDR3 is CASSQDINQPQHF. Here the CDR3 DNA reads TGTGCCAGCAGCCAAGACATCAATCAGCCCCAGCATTTT. The chain combines TRBV3-1 with TRBJ1-5; no reliable D call. Germline assignment: CDR1 LGHDT and CDR2 YNNKEL (reference sequence). The CDR3 loop spans 13 amino acids. Trimming removed 0 bases from V and 3 bases from J, with 3 bases in between.

This clonotype has at least ten counts. The V call is TRBV7-2, the J call TRBJ2-5; 9 positions match TRBD2. The CDR3 covers 14 residues. Germline CDR1 reads SGHTA; CDR2 reads FQGNSA. J was trimmed by 5 bases and V by 6 bases; bases with no gene match: 7. As DNA, the CDR3 is TGTGCCAGCAGTCTCGGGACTAGCAGGGAGACCCAGTACTTC. The encoded protein is CASSLGTSRETQYF.

The table lists this clonotype with a few counts. The rearrangement joins TRBV18 to TRBJ2-3; D call uncertain. The germline gives CDR1 KGHSH, CDR2 LQKENI. This CDR3 is 13 amino acids long. V lost 5 bases and J lost 6, with 12 bases in between. This CDR3 is CASSWKPEDTQYF. The DNA for the CDR3 is TGTGCCAGCTCATGGAAGCCGGAGGATACGCAGTATTTT.

This clonotype occurred many times. The chain carries TRBV5-1 and TRBJ2-5; tentatively, D is TRBD2 (5 bases). The V gene's germline CDR1 is SGHRS and CDR2 YFSETQ. V was shortened by 5 bases and J by 5 bases, with 13 bases between the two germline ends. This CDR3 spans 13 amino acids. CDR3 coding DNA: TGCGCCAGCAGTTCAATCTCGGGGGAGACCCAGTACTTC. It specifies CASSSISGETQYF.

The J gene is TRBJ1-1, the V gene TRBV19; no clear D gene. With 9 bases removed from V and 3 bases from J, the gap between germline ends came to 35 bases. Germline loops: CDR1 LNHDA, CDR2 SQIVND (reference sequence). The length of the CDR3 is 20 residues. The DNA for the CDR3 is TGTGCCAGCTCCCCGACCCGTATGAAGTCCCTACGACCCGGTCACACTGAAGCTTTCTTT. This translates into CASSPTRMKSLRPGHTEAFF.

The rearrangement uses TRBV20-1 and TRBJ2-7, with D unresolved. CDR3 length equals 13 residues. The V end lost 2 bases, the J end lost 4 bases, and 12 bases lay between the germline ends. Germline V gene sequence: CDR1 DFQATT, CDR2 SNEGSKA (reference sequence). CDR3 DNA sequence: TGCAGTGCTAGACCTGGAAGTCTATACGAGCAGTACGTC. It yields the protein CSARPGSLYEQYV.

This clonotype has more than one count but fewer than ten. The chain is built from TRBV7-8 and TRBJ2-7, with D possibly being TRBD1 (6 bases). The V and J ends lost 5 bases and 4 bases respectively, with 18 bases between them. This CDR3 region has 15 residues. CDR1 is SGHVS and CDR2 is FQNEAQ in the germline V gene. CDR3 sequence: CASSPHGSGAYEQYV. The CDR3 bases are TGTGCCAGCAGCCCGCACGGATCAGGGGCTTACGAGCAGTACGTC.

This clonotype was picked up a small number of times. The V and J genes are TRBV12-3 or TRBV12-4 and TRBJ2-3; D may be TRBD1 or TRBD2 (7 bases each). This CDR3 contains 15 residues. Trimming stripped 6 bases from V and 3 bases from J, with 16 bases between. The CDR3 DNA reads as TGTGCCAGCAGCCTGGGGGAGGGGGCAACAGATACGCAGTATTTT. The encoded protein is CASSLGEGATDTQYF.

This chain uses TRBV12-3 or TRBV12-4 with TRBJ2-3, with TRBD2 matching over 8 bases. This CDR3 is 15 amino acids long. V dropped 6 bases and J dropped 2; count of bases not matched to a gene: 7. The CDR3 DNA follows: TGTGCCAGCAGCCCGGGGGGGGAGCCCACAGATACGCAGTATTTT. Translated: CASSPGGEPTDTQYF.

This clonotype was found many times. The chain is built from TRBV9 and TRBJ1-6; TRBD1 is a possible D gene (5 bases). V was clipped by 2 bases and J by 4 bases, with 7 bases between them. CDR3 size: 14 residues. The V gene's germline CDR1 is SGDLS and CDR2 YYNGEE. The CDR3 DNA is TGTGCCAGCAGCGTCGACAGATATAATTCACCCCTCCACTTT. Translating it yields CASSVDRYNSPLHF.

In this sample, this clonotype turned up a few times. CDR3: CASSLDDGTNYGYTF. CDR3 sequence (DNA): TGTGCCAGCAGCTTAGATGACGGCACTAACTATGGCTACACCTTC. This chain links TRBV7-2 with TRBJ1-2, with D unclear. Trimming left V 1 base short and J 0 bases short, with 9 bases between. CDR3 length: 15 residues. Germline V lookup: CDR1 SGHTA, CDR2 FQGNSA.

The chain recombines TRBV10-3 with TRBJ2-7; 9 bases fit TRBD1. CDR1 and CDR2 from the germline V gene are ENHRY and SYGVKD. The J segment lost 6 bases and the V segment lost 6 bases, leaving 3 bases of the junction unmatched. The CDR3 loop spans 12 amino acids. The CDR3 coding sequence is TGTGCCATCAGCGTGGACAGGGGCGAGCAGTACGTC. Translating gives CAISVDRGEQYV.

The rearrangement links TRBV4-2 to TRBJ2-3; 7 bases agree with TRBD2. CDR1 and CDR2 from the germline V gene are LGHNA and YNFKEQ. V shed 2 bases and J 2 bases; nucleotides not matched to a gene: 10. This CDR3 comprises 17 residues. In nucleotides, the CDR3 is TGTGCCAGCAGCCAATCGACTAGCTGGGACCCCACAGATACGCAGTATTTT. Its protein is CASSQSTSWDPTDTQYF.

This clonotype was counted between two and nine times. One junction end does not reproduce the germline sequence, and a read error may be involved. The chain uses TRBV11-2 and TRBJ2-7, with a weak D call TRBD1 (6 bases). The germline gives CDR1 SGHAT, CDR2 FQNNGV. The length of the CDR3 is 13 residues. The CDR3 loop reads CASSRGGHSLLGF. The DNA of the CDR3 is TGTGCCAGCAGCCGAGGGGGACACTCCCTTCTGGGCTTC.

J is TRBJ2-5 and V is TRBV7-9, with D maybe TRBD2 (6 bases). Looked up from germline, CDR1 is SEHNR and CDR2 is FQNEAQ (reference sequence). This CDR3 has 15 amino acids. V dropped 7 bases and J dropped 5 bases, with 20 bases sitting between them. This CDR3 reads CASTTSEGSAETQYF. In DNA, the CDR3 is TGTGCCAGCACCACTTCGGAGGGTAGCGCGGAGACCCAGTACTTC.

J is TRBJ2-7 and V is TRBV2; no firm D call. The germline V and J ends were trimmed by 4 bases and 4 bases, with 8 bases remaining between them. The CDR3 consists of 12 residues. Germline V CDR1 and CDR2: SNHLY, FYNNEI. This chain's CDR3 is CASSVTDYEQYV. DNA for the CDR3: TGTGCCAGCAGTGTAACAGATTACGAGCAGTACGTC.